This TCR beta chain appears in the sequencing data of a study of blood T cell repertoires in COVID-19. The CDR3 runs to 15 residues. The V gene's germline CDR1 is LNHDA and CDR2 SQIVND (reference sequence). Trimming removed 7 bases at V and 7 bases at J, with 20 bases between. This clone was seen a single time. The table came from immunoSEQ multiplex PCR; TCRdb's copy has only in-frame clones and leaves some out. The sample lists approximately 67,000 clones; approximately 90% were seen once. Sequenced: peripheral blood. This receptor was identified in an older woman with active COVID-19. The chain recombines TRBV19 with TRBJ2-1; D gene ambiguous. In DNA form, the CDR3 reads TGTGCCAGTACCAAAAGCCTCCAACTTCCGAATGAGCAGTTCTTC. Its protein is CASTKSLQLPNEQFF.